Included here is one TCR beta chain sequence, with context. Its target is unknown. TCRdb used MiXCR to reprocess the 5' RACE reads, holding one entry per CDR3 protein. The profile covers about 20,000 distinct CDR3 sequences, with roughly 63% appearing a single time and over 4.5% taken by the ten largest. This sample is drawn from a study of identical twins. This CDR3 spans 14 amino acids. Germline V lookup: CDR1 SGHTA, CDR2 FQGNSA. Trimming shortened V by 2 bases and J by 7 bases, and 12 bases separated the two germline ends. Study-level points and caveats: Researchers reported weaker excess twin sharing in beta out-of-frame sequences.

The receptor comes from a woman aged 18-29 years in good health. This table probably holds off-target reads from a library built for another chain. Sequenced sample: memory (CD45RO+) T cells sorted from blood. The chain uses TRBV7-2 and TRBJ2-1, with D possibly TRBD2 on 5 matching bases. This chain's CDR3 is CASSLLATGNEQFF. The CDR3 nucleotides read TGTGCCAGCAGCTTATTGGCTACGGGAAATGAGCAGTTCTTC.